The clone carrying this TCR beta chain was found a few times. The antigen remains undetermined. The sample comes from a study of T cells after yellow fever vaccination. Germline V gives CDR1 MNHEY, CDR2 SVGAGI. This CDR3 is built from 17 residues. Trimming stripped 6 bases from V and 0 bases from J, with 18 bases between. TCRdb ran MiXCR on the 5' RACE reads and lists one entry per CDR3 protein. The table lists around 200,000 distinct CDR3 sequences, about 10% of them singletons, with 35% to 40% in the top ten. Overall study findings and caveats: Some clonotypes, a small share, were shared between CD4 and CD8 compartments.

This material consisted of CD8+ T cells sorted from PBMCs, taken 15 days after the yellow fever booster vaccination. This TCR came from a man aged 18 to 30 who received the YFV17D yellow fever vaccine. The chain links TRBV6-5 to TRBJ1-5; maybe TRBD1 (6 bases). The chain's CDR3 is CASRSSGTQYSNQPQHF. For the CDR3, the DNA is TGTGCCAGCAGATCCTCCGGGACACAGTATAGCAATCAGCCCCAGCATTTT.